The next 6 T cell receptor beta chains were all read from a single sample in a study of T-cell reconstitution after alpha-beta-depleted transplantation in children (dated by TCRdb to about 2016). The library was produced with PCR. Sequencer: Illumina HiSeq 2500. TCR libraries were prepared with molecular barcoding, using unique molecular identifiers to normalize TCRbeta repertoire quantification. TCRdb trimmed the raw reads at Q25, called clones with MiXCR and kept productive beta chains. CDR3 protein duplicates are merged, each entry listing the most common genes and DNA. The sample table shows hundreds of thousands of distinct CDR3 sequences, and about 12% are seen once. Over 2.5% of the sample rests with the top ten. The specimen was PBMCs from the stem cell graft donor, collected from the stem cell graft. These receptors originate from a human donor who donated a stem cell graft to a child with acute lymphoblastic leukemia.

This clonotype occurred many times. The chain recombines TRBV7-3 with TRBJ2-1, with D possibly matching TRBD2 (6 bases). The germline gives CDR1 SGHTA, CDR2 FQGTGA. This CDR3 has 18 residues. The V and J ends lost 1 base and 0 bases respectively, with 16 bases between them. This CDR3 reads CASSLRGLAASSYNEQFF. CDR3 DNA: TGTGCCAGCAGCTTAAGAGGCTTAGCGGCGAGCTCCTACAATGAGCAGTTCTTC.

This clonotype was detected many times. The V gene is TRBV12-3 or TRBV12-4, the J gene TRBJ2-5; maybe TRBD2 (6 bases). This CDR3 spans 14 amino acids. V lost 7 bases to trimming and J lost 0 bases, with 12 bases between them. The CDR3 reads CASTLRTNQETQYF. DNA of the CDR3: TGTGCCAGCACCCTGAGGACTAACCAAGAGACCCAGTACTTC.

This clonotype was detected many times. The chain is built from TRBV20-1 and TRBJ2-7; 8 positions match TRBD2. The V and J ends lost 3 bases and 4 bases, in that order; junction bases with no gene match: 5. The CDR3 is 13 amino acids. Germline CDR1 is DFQATT and CDR2 is SNEGSKA (reference sequence). DNA of the CDR3: TGCAGTGCTAGTGTGCGGGGGGTGTACGAGCAGTACTTC. Translating it yields CSASVRGVYEQYF.

The table lists this clonotype with many counts. The genes are TRBV4-3 and TRBJ1-1; the match to TRBD1 covers 8 bases. The CDR3 contains 15 residues. In germline, CDR1 is LGHNA, CDR2 YSLEER. The V gene end was trimmed by 4 bases and the J gene end by 0 bases; junction bases not matched to a gene: 4. The CDR3 DNA is TGCGCCAGCAGCCGTGGGACAGGCCTGAACACTGAAGCTTTCTTT. Its translation is CASSRGTGLNTEAFF.

Ten or more counts support this clonotype. V is TRBV5-1 and J is TRBJ2-5, with D perhaps TRBD1 (6 bases). Germline lookup yields CDR1 SGHRS and CDR2 YFSETQ. Trimming took off 0 bases at V and 4 bases at J, with 13 bases between the two ends. The CDR3 sequence is 15 residues long. CDR3 amino acids: CASSLATGFAETQYF. The CDR3 DNA sequence: TGCGCCAGCAGCTTGGCCACAGGGTTTGCAGAGACCCAGTACTTC.

This clonotype was observed many times. The chain employs TRBV12-3 or TRBV12-4 and TRBJ1-5; D is unresolved. CDR3 size: 16 residues. Trimming took 0 bases from V and 0 from J, leaving 9 bases between them. This CDR3 is CASSLAIAASNQPQHF. The CDR3 DNA sequence: TGTGCCAGCAGTTTAGCGATAGCAGCTAGCAATCAGCCCCAGCATTTT.